Below are 27 T cell receptor beta chains sequenced from a single sample in a study of T cells after yellow fever vaccination. TCRdb fed the 5' RACE reads into MiXCR, producing one record per CDR3 protein. The repertoire holds 100,000 to 150,000 distinct CDR3 sequences, with 12% to 15% as singletons. The sample consisted of CD8+ T cells sorted from PBMCs, taken 5 days after the yellow fever booster vaccination. These receptors originate from a man aged 18 to 35 who received the YFV17D yellow fever vaccine.

The chain uses TRBV12-3 or TRBV12-4 and TRBJ1-5; 11 nucleotides match TRBD1. The CDR3 runs to 16 residues. The V and J ends lost 7 bases and 4 bases, in that order; junction bases with no gene match: 9. CDR3 sequence: CASTDSGTGGNQPQHF. The CDR3 region has the DNA TGTGCCAGCACCGACTCCGGGACAGGGGGAAATCAGCCCCAGCATTTT.

The rearrangement links TRBV29-1 to TRBJ2-4; weak D call: TRBD1 (6 bases). This CDR3 has 17 residues. V lost 0 bases and J 0 bases, leaving 15 bases between the germline ends. The V gene's germline CDR1 is SQVTM and CDR2 ANQGSEA. The CDR3 here is CSVEDNTGKGAKNIQYF. The CDR3 nucleotides read TGCAGCGTTGAAGATAACACAGGGAAGGGAGCCAAAAACATTCAGTACTTC.

This chain connects TRBV7-9 to TRBJ1-2; 7 bases are shared with TRBD1. Germline trimming cut 5 bases from V and 9 bases from J; bases unmatched to any gene: 12. There are 14 residues in the CDR3. From germline, CDR1 is SEHNR and CDR2 FQNEAQ (reference sequence). The CDR3 spells CASSIPGQYLSYTF. CDR3 bases: TGTGCCAGCAGCATACCGGGACAGTACTTAAGCTACACCTTC.

This clonotype was picked up a small number of times. The chain combines TRBV12-3 or TRBV12-4 with TRBJ2-3; 8 bases fit TRBD1. The J segment lost 5 bases and the V segment lost 5 bases, leaving 9 bases of the junction unmatched. The CDR3 consists of 15 residues. In nucleotides, the CDR3 is TGTGCCAGCAGTCCCGGACAGGGAGGAGTAGATACGCAGTATTTT. Protein: CASSPGQGGVDTQYF.

The chain couples TRBV13 to TRBJ1-4; D gene ambiguous. This CDR3 comprises 17 residues. Trimming took off 5 bases at V and 0 bases at J, with 16 bases between the two ends. Germline CDR1 PRHDT, CDR2 FYEKMQ (reference sequence). CDR3: CASSRWDGTSTNEKLFF. CDR3 coding DNA: TGTGCCAGCAGCCGGTGGGATGGCACATCAACTAATGAAAAACTGTTTTTT.

Here the CDR3 DNA reads TGTGCCAGCAGGCCTTTAGGGCCCTACGAGCAGTACTTC. Translation: CASRPLGPYEQYF. V and J are TRBV6-5 and TRBJ2-7; no definite D call. V lost 6 bases, J lost 2 bases, and 11 bases lay in between. This CDR3 is 13 amino acids long. Germline V gene sequence: CDR1 MNHEY, CDR2 SVGAGI.

Many counts were recorded for this clonotype. This chain connects TRBV20-1 to TRBJ2-7, with D perhaps TRBD1 (8 bases). The CDR3 has 12 residues. Germline CDR1 is DFQATT and CDR2 is SNEGSKA (reference sequence). In DNA, the CDR3 is TGCAGCCCACAGGGGGAGGGGTACGAGCAGTACGTC. This encodes CSPQGEGYEQYV.

This clonotype was counted between two and nine times. The rearrangement links TRBV6-5 to TRBJ2-7, with D perhaps matching TRBD1 or TRBD2 (5 bases each). The CDR3 has 12 amino acids. Germline loops: CDR1 MNHEY, CDR2 SVGAGI. The V and J ends lost 8 bases and 2 bases respectively, with 10 bases between them. The CDR3 spells CASGGYPYEQYV. The CDR3 region has the DNA TGTGCCAGCGGGGGTTACCCCTACGAGCAGTACGTC.

The chain joins TRBV12-3 or TRBV12-4 to TRBJ1-6; D not certain. The CDR3 loop spans 16 amino acids. V lost 4 bases, J lost 0 bases, and 10 bases lay in between. The CDR3 DNA reads TGTGCCAGCAGTTCGGGTGGGAGCTCCTATAATTCACCCCTCCACTTT. It codes for CASSSGGSSYNSPLHF.

A few counts support this clonotype. This chain connects TRBV9 to TRBJ2-5, with 7 bases that match TRBD1. The CDR3 has 14 amino acids. The ends lost 0 bases at V and 5 bases at J; junction bases unmatched: 4. Germline assignment: CDR1 SGDLS and CDR2 YYNGEE. The CDR3 region is CASSVVGGRETQYF. CDR3 sequence (DNA): TGTGCCAGCAGCGTAGTAGGGGGCAGGGAGACCCAGTACTTC.

This clonotype was detected only a few times. V and J are TRBV28 and TRBJ2-7; the D call may be TRBD1 or TRBD2 (5 bases each). CDR1 and CDR2 from the germline V gene are MDHEN and SYDVKM. V lost 6 bases and J lost 8, with 23 bases in between. The CDR3 length is 15 residues. The DNA for the CDR3 is TGTGCCAGCAGCCCCACCCGGGACGAAGACCGCCAGCAGTACGTC. Translating it yields CASSPTRDEDRQQYV.

This clonotype was found a few times. The gene calls are TRBV5-1 and TRBJ2-5; D is unclear. The CDR3 contains 15 residues. The V end was cut by 1 base, the J end by 0 bases, with 10 bases between. Germline V gene lookup returns CDR1 SGHRS and CDR2 YFSETQ. The CDR3 bases are TGCGCCAGCAGCTTGCCAGCAGAGTACCAAGAGACCCAGTACTTC. This translates into CASSLPAEYQETQYF.

This clonotype has just a few counts. The chain's CDR3 is CASSVGKNTEAFF. The CDR3 DNA reads TGTGCCAGCAGCGTAGGAAAGAACACTGAAGCTTTCTTT. The chain joins TRBV9 to TRBJ1-1; D uncertain. V was cut by 0 bases and J by 1 base, with 4 bases left in between. Germline V lookup: CDR1 SGDLS, CDR2 YYNGEE. The CDR3 spans 13 residues.

The V gene is TRBV7-9, the J gene TRBJ1-1; D gene unclear. The germline gives CDR1 SEHNR, CDR2 FQNEAQ (reference sequence). The CDR3 length is 13 residues. Between the trimmed V and J ends, which lost 4 bases and 11 bases, there was a span of 17 bases. This CDR3 is CASSSSQSGEAFF. In nucleotides, the CDR3 is TGTGCCAGCAGCTCTAGTCAGTCCGGGGAGGCTTTCTTT.

The chain joins TRBV6-5 to TRBJ2-5; D tentatively fits TRBD1 or TRBD2 (5 bases each). Germline V gene lookup returns CDR1 MNHEY and CDR2 SVGAGI. Trimming removed 7 bases at V and 4 bases at J, with 22 bases between. The CDR3 is 16 residues long. CDR3 coding DNA: TGTGCCAGCAACCAAGACCGGGACCCCCGGGTAGAGACCCAGTACTTC. Its translation: CASNQDRDPRVETQYF.

This clonotype was detected a few times. The chain couples TRBV4-3 to TRBJ1-2; possibly TRBD1 for D (5 bases). Deletions cut 0 bases from V and 3 bases from J, with 14 bases between. Per the germline V gene, CDR1 is LGHNA and CDR2 is YSLEER. The CDR3 covers 16 residues. The CDR3 is CASSQDRGGADYGYTF. The CDR3 DNA is TGCGCCAGCAGCCAAGATCGTGGGGGTGCGGACTATGGCTACACCTTC.

This clonotype was seen repeatedly, ten times or more. This rearrangement joins TRBV4-2 to TRBJ2-5, with 8 positions matching TRBD2. V trimming: 0 bases; J trimming: 5 bases; junction bases outside the gene matches: 11. This CDR3 comprises 17 residues. Germline V gene data show CDR1 as LGHNA and CDR2 as YNFKEQ. The DNA of the CDR3 is TGTGCCAGCAGCCAAGAGGGGACTGGCGGGGGGTGGGAGACCCAGTACTTC. It codes for CASSQEGTGGGWETQYF.

This chain connects TRBV7-9 to TRBJ1-3, with no clear D. V was cut by 2 bases and J by 4 bases, with 9 bases left in between. The CDR3 totals 14 residues. Germline CDR1 reads SEHNR; CDR2 reads FQNEAQ (reference sequence). The CDR3 sequence is CASSLQLPGNTIYF. CDR3 DNA sequence: TGTGCCAGCAGCTTACAATTACCGGGAAACACCATATATTTT.

This clonotype was detected only a few times. The genes are TRBV29-1 and TRBJ2-4; possibly TRBD1 for D (7 bases). The germline V gene encodes CDR1 SQVTM and CDR2 ANQGSEA. The V and J ends lost 6 bases and 0 bases respectively, with 18 bases between them. The CDR3 runs 16 residues. CDR3: CSVGGQPELAKNIQYF. The CDR3 nucleotides read TGCAGCGTGGGGGGACAGCCAGAATTAGCCAAAAACATTCAGTACTTC.

The chain links TRBV11-2 to TRBJ1-5; 12 bases line up with TRBD1. Germline values: CDR1 SGHAT, CDR2 FQNNGV. Unmatched junction bases numbered 3, after V lost 3 bases and J lost 0 bases. The CDR3 has 17 amino acids. The chain's CDR3 is CASSLGQGAGSNQPQHF. Here the CDR3 DNA reads TGTGCCAGCAGCTTGGGACAGGGGGCGGGTAGCAATCAGCCCCAGCATTTT.

This chain connects TRBV7-9 to TRBJ2-1, with 7 bases matching TRBD1. The length of the CDR3 is 15 residues. Germline values: CDR1 SEHNR, CDR2 FQNEAQ (reference sequence). V gave up 8 bases and J gave up 5 bases; unmatched junction bases: 12. The CDR3 loop reads CASFLQGPKNNEQFF. Here the CDR3 DNA reads TGTGCCAGCTTCCTACAGGGGCCCAAAAACAATGAGCAGTTCTTC.

This clonotype was observed a handful of times. J is TRBJ2-5 and V is TRBV7-9, with D uncertain. CDR1 is SEHNR, CDR2 FQNEAQ, per germline (reference sequence). V was shortened by 5 bases and J by 5 bases, with 12 bases between the two germline ends. The CDR3 length is 13 residues. CDR3 residues: CASSPVLMETQYF. For the CDR3, the DNA is TGTGCCAGCAGCCCAGTGCTGATGGAGACCCAGTACTTC. The full variable domain, with the rest looked up from reference TRBV7-9 and TRBJ2-5, is DTGVSQNPRHKITKRGQNVTFRCDPISEHNRLYWYRQTLGQGPEFLTYFQNEAQLEKSRLLSDRFSAERPKGSFSTLEIQRTEQGDSAMYLCASSPVLMETQYFGPGTRLLVL.

V is TRBV12-3 or TRBV12-4 and J is TRBJ1-2; TRBD1 matches 11 bases. The CDR3 totals 14 residues. V trimming: 5 bases; J trimming: 8 bases; junction bases outside the gene matches: 7. The CDR3 region has the DNA TGTGCCAGCAGTAAGGACAGGGGGCTTGGGGGCTACACCTTC. Protein: CASSKDRGLGGYTF.

The rearrangement links TRBV7-9 to TRBJ2-5; no clear D. The germline V gene has CDR1 SEHNR and CDR2 FQNEAQ (reference sequence). The CDR3 has 13 residues. V lost 7 bases and J 5 bases, leaving 14 bases between the germline ends. CDR3 in amino acids: CASILGPRETQYF. In DNA form, the CDR3 reads TGTGCCAGCATTCTCGGCCCCCGGGAGACCCAGTACTTC.

This clonotype was seen a few times. The CDR3 spells CASSPRSGGAHEQFF. The CDR3 nucleotides read TGCGCCAGCAGCCCCAGGAGCGGGGGGGCCCATGAGCAGTTCTTC. The chain joins TRBV4-3 to TRBJ2-1, with TRBD2 identical over 10 bases. This CDR3 region has 15 residues. J lost 8 bases, V lost 4 bases, and 8 bases had no gene match. The V gene's germline CDR1 is LGHNA and CDR2 YSLEER.

The chain joins TRBV19 to TRBJ2-3; a possible D gene is TRBD2 (6 bases). Trimming stripped 5 bases from V and 1 base from J, with 13 bases between. The CDR3 spans 15 residues. The germline V gene encodes CDR1 LNHDA and CDR2 SQIVND (reference sequence). In DNA form, the CDR3 reads TGTGCCAGTAGTGTCCTCTCGGGGGGCACAGATACGCAGTATTTT. Translating it yields CASSVLSGGTDTQYF.

This clonotype has ten or more counts. The rearrangement links TRBV11-2 to TRBJ2-3; 7 nucleotides line up with TRBD2. V shed 4 bases and J 6 bases; nucleotides not matched to a gene: 1. The length of the CDR3 is 12 residues. Germline CDR1 and CDR2: SGHAT and FQNNGV. The CDR3 sequence is CASSWEGDTQYF. In nucleotides, the CDR3 is TGTGCCAGCAGCTGGGAGGGGGATACGCAGTATTTT.